A single T cell receptor (beta chain) is shown here with its context. Its antigen is undetermined. This specimen belongs to a study of T cell responses to AZD1222 COVID-19 vaccine. Libraries were prepared by immunoSEQ multiplex PCR; TCRdb keeps only in-frame clonotypes and omits some of them. The sample has tens of thousands of clones, roughly 85% seen once. This CDR3 region has 16 residues. CDR1 SQVTM and CDR2 ANQGSEA come from the germline V gene. V lost 0 bases to trimming and J lost 3 bases, with 14 bases between them. The study's findings and limits: Donors, mostly white British, included more females; clonal diversity was possibly underestimated.

The TCR comes from an adult who received the AZD1222 COVID-19 vaccine. The V gene is TRBV29-1, the J gene TRBJ2-2; D is ambiguous. The sequencing here drew on peripheral blood, taken 28 days after the second AZD1222 dose. This CDR3 reads CSVEDLAGPDTGELFF. The CDR3 region has the DNA TGCAGCGTTGAAGATCTGGCAGGACCTGACACCGGGGAGCTGTTTTTT.